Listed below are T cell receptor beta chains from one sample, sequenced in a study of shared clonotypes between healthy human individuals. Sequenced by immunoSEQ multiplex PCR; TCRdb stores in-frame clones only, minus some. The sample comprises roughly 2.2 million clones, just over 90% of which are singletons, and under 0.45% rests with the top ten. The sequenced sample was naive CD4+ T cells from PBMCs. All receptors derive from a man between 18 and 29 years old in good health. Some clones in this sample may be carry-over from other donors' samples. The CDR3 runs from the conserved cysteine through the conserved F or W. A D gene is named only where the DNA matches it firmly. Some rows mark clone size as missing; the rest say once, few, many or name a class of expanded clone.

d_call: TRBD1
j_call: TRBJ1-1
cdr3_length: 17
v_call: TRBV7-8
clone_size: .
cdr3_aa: CASSSGGRRQGLRQAFF
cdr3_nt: TGTGCCAGCAGCTCAGGAGGGCGACGACAGGGTTTAAGACAAGCTTTCTTT

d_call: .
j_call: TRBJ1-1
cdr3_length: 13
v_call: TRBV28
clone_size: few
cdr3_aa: CASSRTENTEAFF
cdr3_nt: TGTGCCAGCAGTAGAACAGAGAACACTGAAGCTTTCTTT

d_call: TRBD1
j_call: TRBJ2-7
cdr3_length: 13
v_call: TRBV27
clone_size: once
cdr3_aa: CASRPTGGDEQYF
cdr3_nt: TGTGCCAGCAGACCAACAGGGGGCGACGAGCAGTACTTC

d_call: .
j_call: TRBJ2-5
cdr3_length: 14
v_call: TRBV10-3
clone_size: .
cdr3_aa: CAITSSGSRETQYF
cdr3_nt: TGTGCCATCACGAGTAGCGGTAGTAGGGAGACCCAGTACTTC

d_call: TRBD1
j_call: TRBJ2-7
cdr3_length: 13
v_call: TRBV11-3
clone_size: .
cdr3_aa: CASSEGQGDEQYF
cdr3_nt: TGTGCCAGCAGCGAAGGACAGGGTGACGAGCAATACTTC

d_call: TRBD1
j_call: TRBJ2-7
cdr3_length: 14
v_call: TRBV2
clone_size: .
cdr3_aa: CASTQGQGRGEQYF
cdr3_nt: TGTGCCAGCACCCAGGGACAGGGACGAGGCGAGCAGTACTTC

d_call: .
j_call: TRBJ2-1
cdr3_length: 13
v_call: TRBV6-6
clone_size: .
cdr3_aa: CASSASGFNEQFF
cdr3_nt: TGTGCCAGCAGTGCCTCAGGTTTCAATGAGCAGTTCTTC

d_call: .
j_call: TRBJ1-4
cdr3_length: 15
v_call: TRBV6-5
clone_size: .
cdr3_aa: CASRPYGLGNEKLFF
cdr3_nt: TGTGCCAGCCGACCTTATGGGCTTGGGAATGAAAAACTGTTTTTT

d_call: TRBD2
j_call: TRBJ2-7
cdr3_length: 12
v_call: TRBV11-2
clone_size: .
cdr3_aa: CASSFGGSEQYF
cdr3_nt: TGTGCCAGCAGCTTTGGCGGGAGCGAGCAGTACTTC

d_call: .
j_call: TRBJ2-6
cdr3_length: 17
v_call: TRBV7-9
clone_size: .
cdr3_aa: CASSSGRGALGANVLTF
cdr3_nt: TGTGCCAGCAGTTCGGGCCGGGGGGCGCTTGGGGCCAACGTCCTGACTTTC

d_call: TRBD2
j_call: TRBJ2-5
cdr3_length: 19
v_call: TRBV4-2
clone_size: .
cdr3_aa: CASSQETTLAGAFGETQYF
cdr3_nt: TGTGCCAGCAGCCAAGAAACCACACTAGCGGGGGCCTTTGGGGAGACCCAGTACTTC

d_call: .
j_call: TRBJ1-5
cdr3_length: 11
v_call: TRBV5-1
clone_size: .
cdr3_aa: CATPIGGQQHF
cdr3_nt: TGCGCCACCCCAATAGGCGGGCAGCAGCATTTT

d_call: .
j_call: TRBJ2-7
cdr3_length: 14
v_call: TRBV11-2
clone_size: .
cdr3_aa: CASSSRVGSYEQYF
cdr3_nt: TGTGCCAGCAGCTCCAGGGTAGGGTCCTACGAGCAGTACTTC

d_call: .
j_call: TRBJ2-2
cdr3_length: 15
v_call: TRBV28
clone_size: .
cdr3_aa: CASSSRLGSGGELFF
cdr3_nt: TGTGCCAGCAGTTCGAGGCTGGGATCAGGCGGGGAGCTGTTTTTT

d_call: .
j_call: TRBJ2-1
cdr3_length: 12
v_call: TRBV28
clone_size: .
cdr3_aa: CASSPLYNEQFF
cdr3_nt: TGTGCCAGCAGTCCCCTGTACAATGAGCAGTTCTTC

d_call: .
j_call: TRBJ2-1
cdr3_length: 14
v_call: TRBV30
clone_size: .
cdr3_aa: CAWSVLGDGGEQFF
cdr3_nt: TGTGCCTGGAGTGTATTGGGAGACGGGGGTGAGCAGTTCTTC

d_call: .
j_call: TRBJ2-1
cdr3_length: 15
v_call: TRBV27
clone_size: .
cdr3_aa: CASREGAGGYNEQFF
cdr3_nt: TGTGCCAGCAGGGAAGGGGCCGGAGGTTACAATGAGCAGTTCTTC

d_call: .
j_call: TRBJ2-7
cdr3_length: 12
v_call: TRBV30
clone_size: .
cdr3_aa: CAWSVSPYEQYF
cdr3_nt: TGTGCCTGGAGTGTGAGTCCTTACGAGCAGTACTTC

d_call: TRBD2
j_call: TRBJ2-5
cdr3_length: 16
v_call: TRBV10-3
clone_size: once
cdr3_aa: CAISESRTGGQETQYF
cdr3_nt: TGTGCCATCAGTGAGTCGAGGACGGGAGGCCAAGAGACCCAGTACTTC

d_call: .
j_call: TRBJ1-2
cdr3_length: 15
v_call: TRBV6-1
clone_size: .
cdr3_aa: CASSEWGGRGDGYTF
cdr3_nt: TGTGCCAGCAGTGAATGGGGGGGGCGCGGTGATGGCTACACCTTC

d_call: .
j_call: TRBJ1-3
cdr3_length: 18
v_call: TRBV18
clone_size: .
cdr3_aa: CASSPILITGSSGNTIYF
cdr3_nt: TGTGCCAGCTCACCAATTCTTATTACAGGGAGCTCTGGAAACACCATATATTTT

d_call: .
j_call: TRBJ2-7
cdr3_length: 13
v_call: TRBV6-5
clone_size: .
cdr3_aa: CASSQSAKGEQYF
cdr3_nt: TGTGCCAGCAGCCAGAGCGCGAAAGGGGAGCAGTACTTC

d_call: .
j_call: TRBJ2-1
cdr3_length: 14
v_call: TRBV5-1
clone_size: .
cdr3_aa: CASSLQGSYNEQFF
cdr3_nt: TGCGCCAGCAGCCTACAGGGCTCCTACAATGAGCAGTTCTTC

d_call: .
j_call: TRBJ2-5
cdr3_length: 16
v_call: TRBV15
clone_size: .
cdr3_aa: CATSRDLPPERRTQYF
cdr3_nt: TGTGCCACCAGCAGAGATCTCCCCCCCGAAAGACGGACCCAGTACTTC

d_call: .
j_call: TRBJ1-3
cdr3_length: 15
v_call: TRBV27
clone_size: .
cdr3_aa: CASSLKGQAGNTIYF
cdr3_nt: TGTGCCAGCAGTTTAAAAGGACAAGCTGGAAACACCATATATTTT

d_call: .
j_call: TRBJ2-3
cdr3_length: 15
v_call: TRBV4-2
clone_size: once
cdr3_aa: CASSQDARGADTQYF
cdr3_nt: TGTGCCAGCAGCCAAGACGCCAGGGGCGCAGATACGCAGTATTTT

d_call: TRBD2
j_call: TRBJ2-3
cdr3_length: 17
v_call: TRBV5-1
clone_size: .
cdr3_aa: CASSKGLAGQSTDTQYF
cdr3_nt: TGCGCCAGCAGCAAGGGACTAGCGGGACAGAGCACAGATACGCAGTATTTT

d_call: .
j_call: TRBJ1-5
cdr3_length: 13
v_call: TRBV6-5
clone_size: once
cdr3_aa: CASSSFLNQPQHF
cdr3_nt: TGTGCCAGCAGTTCATTTCTAAATCAGCCCCAGCATTTT

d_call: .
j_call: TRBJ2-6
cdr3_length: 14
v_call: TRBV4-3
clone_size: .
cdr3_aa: CASSLSSGANVLTF
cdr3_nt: TGCGCCAGCAGTTTGAGCTCTGGGGCCAACGTCCTGACTTTC

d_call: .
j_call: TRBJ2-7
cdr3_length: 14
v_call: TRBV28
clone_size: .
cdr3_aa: CASRVGDGHYEQYF
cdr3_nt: TGTGCCAGCAGGGTAGGGGACGGACACTACGAGCAGTACTTC

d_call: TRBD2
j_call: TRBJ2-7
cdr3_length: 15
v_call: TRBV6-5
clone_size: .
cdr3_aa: CASSSRRGGGNEQYF
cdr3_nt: TGTGCCAGCAGTTCCCGGCGTGGGGGAGGGAACGAGCAGTACTTC

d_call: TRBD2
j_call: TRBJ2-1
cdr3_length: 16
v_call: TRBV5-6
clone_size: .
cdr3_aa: CASVKAGVRSYNEQFF
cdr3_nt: TGTGCCAGCGTTAAAGCGGGAGTTCGGTCCTACAATGAGCAGTTCTTC

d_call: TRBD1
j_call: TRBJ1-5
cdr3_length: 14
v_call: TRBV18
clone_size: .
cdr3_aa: CASSPGTADQPQHF
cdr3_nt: TGTGCCAGCTCACCAGGGACAGCGGATCAGCCCCAGCATTTT

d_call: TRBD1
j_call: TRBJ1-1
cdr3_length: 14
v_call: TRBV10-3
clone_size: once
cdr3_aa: CAISRPGQGTEAFF
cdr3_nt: TGTGCCATCAGTAGGCCGGGACAGGGGACTGAAGCTTTCTTT

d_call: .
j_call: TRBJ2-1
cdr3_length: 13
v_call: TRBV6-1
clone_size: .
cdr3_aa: CVSSVASTNEQFF
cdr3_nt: TGTGTCAGCAGTGTGGCTAGCACCAATGAGCAGTTCTTC

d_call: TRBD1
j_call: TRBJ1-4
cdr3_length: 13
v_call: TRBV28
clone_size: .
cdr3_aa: CASSPLLQGGLFF
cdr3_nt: TGTGCCAGCAGCCCATTGCTACAGGGGGGACTGTTTTTT

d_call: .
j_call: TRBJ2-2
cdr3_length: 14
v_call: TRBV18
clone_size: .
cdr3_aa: CASSPPSRAGELFF
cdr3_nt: TGTGCCAGCTCACCACCTAGCAGGGCCGGGGAGCTGTTTTTT

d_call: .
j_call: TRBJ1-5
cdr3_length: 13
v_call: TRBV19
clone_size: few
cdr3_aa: CASSIGINQPQHF
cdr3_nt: TGTGCCAGTAGTATAGGGATCAATCAGCCCCAGCATTTT

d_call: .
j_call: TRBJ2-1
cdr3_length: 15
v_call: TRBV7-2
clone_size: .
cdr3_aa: CASSSDPSSYNEQFF
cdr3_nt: TGTGCCAGCAGCTCAGACCCCAGCTCCTACAATGAGCAGTTCTTC

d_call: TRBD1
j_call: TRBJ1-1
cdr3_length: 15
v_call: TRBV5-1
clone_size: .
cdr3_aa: CASSGKDRGSTEAFF
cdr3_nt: TGCGCCAGCAGCGGCAAGGACAGGGGGAGCACTGAAGCTTTCTTT

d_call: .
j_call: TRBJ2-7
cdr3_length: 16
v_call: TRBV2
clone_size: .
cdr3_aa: CASSGTMQGPPYEQYF
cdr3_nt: TGTGCCAGCAGTGGGACGATGCAGGGACCCCCCTACGAGCAGTACTTC

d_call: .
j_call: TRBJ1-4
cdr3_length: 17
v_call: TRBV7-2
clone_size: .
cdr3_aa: CASSPERALATNEKLFF
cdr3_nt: TGTGCCAGCAGCCCCGAGCGGGCACTTGCAACTAATGAAAAACTGTTTTTT